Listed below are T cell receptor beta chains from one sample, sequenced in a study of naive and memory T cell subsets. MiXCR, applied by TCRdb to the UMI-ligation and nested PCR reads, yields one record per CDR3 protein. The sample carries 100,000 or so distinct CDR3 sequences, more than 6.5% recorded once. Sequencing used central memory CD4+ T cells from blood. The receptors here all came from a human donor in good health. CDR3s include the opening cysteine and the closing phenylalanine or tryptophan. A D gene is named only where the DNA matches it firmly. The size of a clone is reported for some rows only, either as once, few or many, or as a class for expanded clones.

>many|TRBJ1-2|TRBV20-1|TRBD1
CSAPDRAYGYTF
TGCAGTGCACCGGACAGGGCTTATGGCTACACCTTC
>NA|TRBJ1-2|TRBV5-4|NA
CASSLGGGIYGYTF
TGTGCCAGCAGCTTGGGAGGGGGAATCTATGGCTACACCTTC
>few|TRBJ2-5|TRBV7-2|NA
CASSLATAWPRHETQYF
TGTGCCAGCAGCTTAGCCACAGCATGGCCGAGGCATGAGACCCAGTACTTC
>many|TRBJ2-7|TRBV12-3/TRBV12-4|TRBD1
CASSPRQGSEYEQYF
TGTGCCAGCAGCCCTCGACAGGGGAGTGAGTACGAGCAGTACTTC
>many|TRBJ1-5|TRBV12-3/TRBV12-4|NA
CASSLGTVSNQPQHF
TGTGCCAGCAGTTTAGGGACGGTGAGCAATCAGCCCCAGCATTTT
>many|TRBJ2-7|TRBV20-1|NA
CSASFRPDPTSEQYF
TGCAGTGCTAGTTTTAGGCCAGACCCTACGAGCGAGCAGTACTTC
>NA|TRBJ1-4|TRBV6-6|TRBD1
CASSYGGQGSVKLFF
TGTGCCAGCAGTTACGGGGGACAGGGTTCTGTAAAACTGTTTTTT
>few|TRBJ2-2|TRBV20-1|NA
CSASRPNTGELFF
TGCAGTGCTAGTAGGCCAAACACCGGGGAGCTGTTTTTT
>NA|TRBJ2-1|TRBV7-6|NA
CASIRIPGPSDEQFF
TGTGCCAGCATCCGTATTCCCGGGCCGTCCGATGAGCAGTTCTTC
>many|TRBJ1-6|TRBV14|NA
CASSKDIRNSPLHF
TGTGCCAGCAGCAAGGATATTCGGAATTCACCCCTCCACTTT
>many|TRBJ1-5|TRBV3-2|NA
CASSQDKAGRLKGSNQPQHF
TGTGCCAGCAGCCAAGATAAAGCAGGGAGATTGAAGGGGAGCAATCAGCCCCAGCATTTT
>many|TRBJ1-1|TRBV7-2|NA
CASSPLAGMNTEAFF
TGTGCCAGCAGCCCGTTGGCAGGGATGAACACTGAAGCTTTCTTT
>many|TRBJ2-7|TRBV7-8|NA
CASSRGGAGYEQYF
TGTGCCAGCAGTAGGGGGGGCGCTGGATACGAGCAGTACTTC
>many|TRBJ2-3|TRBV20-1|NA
CSATLPAERTDTQYF
TGCAGTGCTACCCTTCCAGCGGAGCGCACAGATACGCAGTATTTT
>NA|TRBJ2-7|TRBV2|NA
CASRETGPYEQYF
TGTGCCAGCAGGGAAACTGGGCCCTACGAGCAGTACTTC
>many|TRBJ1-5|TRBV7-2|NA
CASSLGGVGYYQPQHF
TGTGCCAGCAGCTTAGGCGGGGTTGGGTATTATCAGCCCCAGCATTTT
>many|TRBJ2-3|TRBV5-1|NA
CASSLGGYTDTQYF
TGCGCCAGCAGCCTCGGGGGTTACACAGATACGCAGTATTTT
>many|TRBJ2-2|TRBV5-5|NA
CASSLGLVSGPGELFF
TGTGCCAGCAGCTTGGGCTTGGTGTCGGGCCCCGGGGAGCTGTTTTTT
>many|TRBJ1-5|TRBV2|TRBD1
CASSPDRAGGAQHF
TGTGCCAGTTCCCCCGACAGGGCCGGGGGGGCCCAGCATTTT
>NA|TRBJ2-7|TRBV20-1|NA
CSARDNWGYEQYF
TGCAGTGCTAGAGATAATTGGGGCTACGAGCAGTACTTC
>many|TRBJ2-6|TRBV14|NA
CASSQGLPSGANVLTF
TGTGCCAGCAGCCAAGGACTCCCCTCTGGGGCCAACGTCCTGACTTTC
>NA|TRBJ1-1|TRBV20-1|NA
CSARGPLPREAFF
TGCAGTGCTAGAGGGCCCCTCCCTCGGGAAGCTTTCTTT
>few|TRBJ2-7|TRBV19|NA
CASSIQTGTTYEQYF
TGTGCCAGTAGTATACAGACGGGGACAACCTACGAGCAGTACTTC
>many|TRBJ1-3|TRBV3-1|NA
CASAQRGTRGNTIYF
TGTGCCAGCGCTCAACGGGGTACGCGAGGAAACACCATATATTTT
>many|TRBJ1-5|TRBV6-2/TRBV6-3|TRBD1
CASSRAQGAEQPQHF
TGTGCCAGCAGCAGGGCGCAGGGGGCCGAACAGCCCCAGCATTTT
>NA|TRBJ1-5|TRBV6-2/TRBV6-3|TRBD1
CASGGQGAHQPQHF
TGTGCCAGCGGGGGACAGGGGGCGCATCAGCCCCAGCATTTT
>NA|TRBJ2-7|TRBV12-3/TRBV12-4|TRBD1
CASSRDRGREQYF
TGTGCCAGCAGCCGGGACAGGGGCCGGGAGCAGTACTTC
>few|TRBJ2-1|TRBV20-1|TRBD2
CSWERGSYNEQFF
TGCAGTTGGGAGCGGGGGAGTTACAATGAGCAGTTCTTC
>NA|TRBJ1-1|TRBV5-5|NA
CTSSPTGVKNTEAFF
TGTACCAGCAGCCCCACGGGGGTAAAGAACACTGAAGCTTTCTTT
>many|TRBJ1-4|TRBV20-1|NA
CSARSFSRRANEKLFF
TGCAGTGCTAGATCCTTCTCGAGACGGGCTAATGAAAAACTGTTTTTT
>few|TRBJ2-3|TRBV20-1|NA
CSARDHRDNTDTQYF
TGCAGTGCTAGAGATCATCGGGACAACACAGATACGCAGTATTTT
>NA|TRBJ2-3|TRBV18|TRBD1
CASSPRGQTGDTQYF
TGTGCCAGCTCACCACGGGGACAGACGGGCGATACGCAGTATTTT
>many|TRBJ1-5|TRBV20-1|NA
CSAGYKQGQPQHF
TGCAGTGCTGGATATAAGCAGGGCCAGCCCCAGCATTTT
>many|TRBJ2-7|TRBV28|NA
CASSFESTPSYEQYF
TGTGCCAGCAGTTTCGAATCAACCCCCTCCTACGAGCAGTACTTC
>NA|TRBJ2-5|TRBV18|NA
CASSPPSAQETQYF
TGTGCCAGCTCACCACCGAGTGCTCAAGAGACCCAGTACTTC
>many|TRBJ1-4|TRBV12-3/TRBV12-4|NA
CASSLDRPEKLFF
TGTGCCAGCAGTTTGGACCGACCTGAAAAACTGTTTTTT
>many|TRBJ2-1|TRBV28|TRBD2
CASSTTSGGVSYSYNEQFF
TGTGCCAGCAGTACCACTAGCGGGGGGGTAAGCTACTCCTACAATGAGCAGTTCTTC
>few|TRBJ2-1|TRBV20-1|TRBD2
CSARSPGGSNEQFF
TGCAGTGCTAGATCTCCGGGAGGAAGTAATGAGCAGTTCTTC
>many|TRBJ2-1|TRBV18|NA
CASSLHNYNEQFF
TGTGCCAGCTCACTCCACAACTACAATGAGCAGTTCTTC
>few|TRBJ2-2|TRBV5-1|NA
CASSKLPGLFTGELFF
TGCGCCAGCAGCAAGCTACCGGGACTTTTCACCGGGGAGCTGTTTTTT
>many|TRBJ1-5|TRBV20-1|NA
CSASSGNDQPQHF
TGCAGTGCTAGTTCTGGTAACGATCAGCCCCAGCATTTT
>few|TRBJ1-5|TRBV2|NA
CASSANSNQPQHF
TGTGCCAGCAGCGCCAACAGCAATCAGCCCCAGCATTTT
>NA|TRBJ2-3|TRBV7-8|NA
CASSLGKQTQYF
TGTGCCAGCAGCTTGGGAAAGCAGACGCAGTATTTT
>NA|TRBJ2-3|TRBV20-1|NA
CSARHEAFLNTQYF
TGCAGTGCCAGGCATGAGGCCTTCCTGAATACGCAGTATTTT
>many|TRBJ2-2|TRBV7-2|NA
CASSTLSRSGELFF
TGTGCCAGCAGCACCTTAAGTCGATCCGGGGAGCTGTTTTTT
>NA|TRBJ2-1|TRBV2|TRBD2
CASLAGGISYNEQFF
TGTGCCAGCCTGGCGGGAGGTATATCCTACAATGAGCAGTTCTTC
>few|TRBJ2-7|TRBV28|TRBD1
CASSPGGINEQYF
TGTGCCAGCAGTCCAGGGGGTATAAACGAGCAGTACTTC
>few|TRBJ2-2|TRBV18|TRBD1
CASLPGQDGTGELFF
TGTGCCAGCTTACCGGGACAGGACGGCACCGGGGAGCTGTTTTTT
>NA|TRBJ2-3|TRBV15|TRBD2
CATSRPTSGGPDTQYF
TGTGCCACCAGCAGACCGACTAGCGGGGGGCCAGATACGCAGTATTTT
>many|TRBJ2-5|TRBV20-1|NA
CSAPPDGAETQYF
TGCAGTGCCCCACCGGACGGCGCCGAGACCCAGTACTTC
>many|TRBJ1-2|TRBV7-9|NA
CASGRPEANYGYTF
TGTGCCAGCGGTCGGCCCGAAGCCAACTATGGCTACACCTTC